These T cell receptor beta chains were read from a single sample in a study of vaccination and CD4 T cells after COVID-19. These receptors' targets are unknown. TCRdb processed the PCR reads anew with MiXCR; each CDR3 protein has one entry. The sample contains some 20,000 distinct CDR3 sequences, about 42% of which appear only once. The starting material was CD4+ T cells from blood, cultured in vitro, obtained before SARS-CoV-2 vaccination. These receptors came from a human donor who received a COVID-19 vaccine. The CDR3 runs from the conserved cysteine through the conserved F or W. D genes are given only for firm matches. Size is stated for part of the rows, as once, few or many counts, or as a class when the clone is expanded.

>TRBV5-8|TRBJ2-1|NA|NA
CASSLVPTSYNEQFF
TGTGCCAGCAGCTTGGTACCGACTAGCTACAATGAGCAGTTCTTC
>TRBV19|TRBJ1-5|TRBD1|NA
CASSTDGQGGNQPQHF
TGTGCCAGTAGTACCGACGGACAGGGAGGCAATCAGCCCCAGCATTTT
>TRBV5-1|TRBJ1-1|NA|NA
CASSLSAGETEAFF
TGCGCCAGCAGCTTGAGTGCAGGGGAAACTGAAGCTTTCTTT
>TRBV24-1|TRBJ2-3|NA|NA
CATSDAGLITDTQYF
TGTGCCACCAGTGATGCGGGACTTATCACAGATACGCAGTATTTT
>TRBV7-9|TRBJ2-7|NA|NA
CASSLGGGSGEQYF
TGTGCCAGCAGCTTAGGGGGCGGATCGGGGGAGCAGTACTTC
>TRBV6-1|TRBJ2-7|NA|few
CASSPGPIGSYEQYF
TGTGCCAGCAGTCCGGGACCGATCGGGAGCTACGAGCAGTACTTC
>TRBV30|TRBJ2-1|NA|NA
CAWSEGSGLQTYNEQFF
TGTGCCTGGAGTGAAGGAAGCGGGCTTCAAACCTACAATGAGCAGTTCTTC
>TRBV2|TRBJ1-2|NA|few
CASREWGRGPGYTF
TGTGCCAGCAGAGAATGGGGGCGGGGGCCGGGCTACACCTTC
>TRBV7-9|TRBJ1-1|NA|few
CASSLMGKNTEAFF
TGTGCCAGCAGCTTAATGGGCAAGAACACTGAAGCTTTCTTT
>TRBV6-5|TRBJ1-4|NA|NA
CASSYDGQGREKLFF
TGTGCCAGCAGTTACGACGGGCAGGGTAGGGAAAAACTGTTTTTT
>TRBV24-1|TRBJ1-2|NA|NA
CATSDPGTSANYGYTF
TGTGCCACCAGTGATCCCGGGACGTCCGCTAACTATGGCTACACCTTC
>TRBV29-1|TRBJ1-2|NA|NA
CSVGGGESHGYTF
TGCAGCGTTGGGGGGGGAGAGTCCCATGGCTACACCTTC
>TRBV14|TRBJ1-2|NA|few
CASSPGVNYGYTF
TGTGCCAGCAGCCCCGGGGTTAACTATGGCTACACCTTC
>TRBV5-4|TRBJ1-5|NA|NA
CASSKLGGDSNQPQHF
TGTGCCAGCAGCAAACTCGGCGGTGATAGCAATCAGCCCCAGCATTTT
>TRBV20-1|TRBJ1-1|NA|NA
CSARDGQVNTEAFF
TGCAGTGCTAGGGATGGCCAGGTGAACACTGAAGCTTTCTTT
>TRBV12-3/TRBV12-4|TRBJ2-5|TRBD2|NA
CASSLLAGGEETQYF
TGTGCCAGCAGTTTACTAGCGGGGGGTGAGGAGACCCAGTACTTC
>TRBV6-1|TRBJ2-2|NA|few
CASSGPFTGELFF
TGTGCCAGCAGCGGGCCGTTCACCGGGGAGCTGTTTTTT
>TRBV10-3|TRBJ1-2|NA|NA
CAISDGGTLIYGYTF
TGTGCCATCAGTGACGGAGGAACCCTTATCTATGGCTACACCTTC
>TRBV2|TRBJ2-6|NA|NA
CASSAVSGANVLTF
TGTGCCAGCAGTGCAGTATCTGGGGCCAACGTCCTGACTTTC
>TRBV6-1|TRBJ1-5|TRBD1|few
CASTDTGQPNQPQHF
TGTGCCAGCACCGACACGGGACAGCCCAATCAGCCCCAGCATTTT
>TRBV12-3/TRBV12-4|TRBJ1-1|TRBD1|once
CASSARTGGRTEAFF
TGTGCCAGCAGTGCCCGGACAGGGGGCAGGACTGAAGCTTTCTTT
>TRBV5-1|TRBJ2-3|NA|NA
CASSLASGEDTQYF
TGCGCCAGCAGCTTGGCCAGCGGTGAGGATACGCAGTATTTT
>TRBV4-2|TRBJ1-5|NA|NA
CASSQASLRAGVNQPQHF
TGTGCCAGCAGCCAAGCCTCCCTGCGGGCAGGGGTCAATCAGCCCCAGCATTTT
>TRBV5-1|TRBJ1-5|TRBD1|NA
CASSPTGTGTGQPQHF
TGCGCCAGCAGCCCTACCGGGACAGGGACGGGTCAGCCCCAGCATTTT
>TRBV6-1|TRBJ1-1|TRBD1|NA
CASRETGANTEAFF
TGTGCCAGCAGAGAAACAGGGGCGAACACTGAAGCTTTCTTT
>TRBV23-1|TRBJ1-6|NA|NA
CASPIVRPSYYNSPLHF
TGCGCCAGCCCCATCGTCCGCCCTTCTTACTATAATTCACCCCTCCACTTT
>TRBV5-1|TRBJ2-7|NA|NA
CASSTGHSYEQYF
TGCGCCAGCAGCACGGGACATTCCTACGAGCAGTACTTC
>TRBV25-1|TRBJ2-7|NA|NA
CASSEYKFQGLVF
TGTGCCAGCAGTGAATATAAGTTCCAGGGCTTGGTTTTC
>TRBV6-4|TRBJ1-2|TRBD1|few
CASSPGTGGIGYTF
TGTGCCAGCAGTCCCGGGACAGGGGGCATCGGCTACACCTTC
>TRBV30|TRBJ1-3|NA|NA
CARDSESGNTIYF
TGTGCCCGGGACTCCGAATCTGGAAACACCATATATTTT
>TRBV6-1|TRBJ2-7|TRBD1|few
CASSEPTGTTYEQYF
TGTGCCAGCAGTGAACCGACAGGGACGACTTACGAGCAGTACTTC
>TRBV12-3/TRBV12-4|TRBJ1-1|NA|few
CASSFRTLGTEAFF
TGTGCCAGCAGTTTTCGGACCCTGGGCACTGAAGCTTTCTTT
>TRBV7-2|TRBJ1-2|TRBD1|NA
CASSLQTGGYGGYTF
TGTGCCAGCAGCCTTCAAACAGGGGGGTATGGTGGCTACACCTTC
>TRBV20-1|TRBJ1-4|TRBD1|NA
CSAREPTGEGREKLFF
TGCAGTGCTAGAGAACCTACAGGGGAAGGTCGCGAAAAACTGTTTTTT
>TRBV14|TRBJ1-2|NA|few
CASSLRVYYGYTF
TGTGCCAGCAGCCTCAGGGTTTACTATGGCTACACCTTC
>TRBV10-3|TRBJ2-5|NA|few
CASREDPLGETQYF
TGTGCCTCAAGGGAGGACCCCCTGGGAGAGACCCAGTACTTC
>TRBV2|TRBJ1-5|NA|NA
CASSEALRRDQPQHF
TGTGCCAGCAGTGAAGCACTCAGGAGAGATCAGCCCCAGCATTTT
>TRBV20-1|TRBJ2-5|TRBD2|NA
CSAEAGGDETQYF
TGCAGTGCCGAGGCGGGGGGGGATGAGACCCAGTACTTC
>TRBV6-1|TRBJ2-3|NA|NA
CASRQEGTQYF
TGTGCCAGCAGACAAGAAGGTACGCAGTATTTT
>TRBV5-1|TRBJ1-1|TRBD1|NA
CASSKGTGQTRNTEAFF
TGCGCCAGCAGCAAGGGGACAGGCCAAACTCGGAACACTGAAGCTTTCTTT
>TRBV19|TRBJ2-7|NA|NA
CASSIESAGSYEQYF
TGTGCCAGTAGTATCGAGAGTGCAGGGTCCTACGAGCAGTACTTC
>TRBV20-1|TRBJ2-7|TRBD2|NA
CSAATSGGAITAARYEQYF
TGCAGTGCCGCGACTAGCGGGGGAGCCATAACCGCCGCTCGGTACGAGCAGTACTTC
>TRBV24-1|TRBJ2-2|NA|few
CATSAIIGHSNTGELFF
TGTGCCACCAGTGCGATAATAGGACACTCGAACACCGGGGAGCTGTTTTTT
>TRBV6-5|TRBJ2-5|NA|NA
CASSYSSPPQGETQYF
TGTGCCAGCAGTTACTCATCCCCGCCTCAGGGGGAGACCCAGTACTTC
>TRBV4-1|TRBJ1-2|TRBD1|NA
CASSQVVADRGRANYGYTF
TGCGCCAGCAGCCAAGTCGTAGCGGACAGGGGGAGAGCTAACTATGGCTACACCTTC
>TRBV14|TRBJ2-5|NA|once
CASSQDVGLFWGETQYF
TGTGCCAGCAGCCAAGATGTGGGATTATTCTGGGGAGAGACCCAGTACTTC
>TRBV27|TRBJ1-2|NA|few
CASRIPDIRGYGYTF
TGTGCCAGCAGGATTCCGGACATCAGGGGCTATGGCTACACCTTC
>TRBV7-9|TRBJ1-1|NA|NA
CASSLEQDTEAFF
TGTGCCAGCAGCTTAGAACAGGACACTGAAGCTTTCTTT
>TRBV5-1|TRBJ2-7|NA|few
CASSLTRGGIPYEQYF
TGCGCCAGCAGCTTAACCAGAGGGGGGATTCCCTACGAGCAGTACTTC
>TRBV5-1|TRBJ2-7|TRBD2|NA
CASSLFGTSGGTYEQYF
TGCGCCAGCAGCTTGTTTGGGACTAGCGGGGGGACCTACGAGCAGTACTTC
>TRBV12-3/TRBV12-4|TRBJ2-2|TRBD2|NA
CASRTGGDHTGELFF
TGTGCCAGCAGAACCGGGGGGGACCACACCGGGGAGCTGTTTTTT
>TRBV24-1|TRBJ2-3|TRBD2|NA
CATSDPSGFTDTQYF
TGTGCCACCAGTGATCCTAGCGGTTTCACAGATACGCAGTATTTT
>TRBV20-1|TRBJ2-7|NA|once
CSARVPHGEQYF
TGCAGTGCTAGAGTCCCCCATGGCGAGCAGTACTTC
>TRBV7-9|TRBJ1-5|NA|medium-sized
CASSLEGKGNQPQHF
TGTGCCAGCAGCTTAGAGGGGAAGGGCAATCAGCCCCAGCATTTT
>TRBV30|TRBJ2-1|TRBD1|NA
CAWITGGYNEQFF
TGTGCCTGGATTACAGGGGGATACAATGAGCAGTTCTTC
>TRBV20-1|TRBJ1-6|NA|NA
CSATDRTYNSPLHF
TGCAGTGCCACCGACAGGACCTATAATTCACCCCTCCACTTT
>TRBV20-1|TRBJ2-1|TRBD2|NA
CSAEQAGGSYNEQFF
TGCAGTGCGGAACAGGCGGGGGGCTCCTACAATGAGCAGTTCTTC
>TRBV24-1|TRBJ1-5|NA|NA
CATRGVLSLNQPQHF
TGTGCCACCAGAGGGGTCCTCAGCCTCAATCAGCCCCAGCATTTT
>TRBV5-3|TRBJ1-2|NA|NA
CASSLTLPYGYTF
TGTGCCAGCAGCTTGACCCTCCCCTATGGCTACACCTTC
>TRBV4-1|TRBJ2-3|NA|NA
CASSQGRSVSTDTQYF
TGCGCCAGCAGCCAGGGTCGTAGTGTGAGCACAGATACGCAGTATTTT